The 5 T cell receptor beta chains given below trace back to one sample, sequenced in a study of PD-1 blockade in mismatch repair-deficient tumors. Repertoires were generated with immunoSEQ multiplex PCR, while TCRdb's copy carries only in-frame clones and drops some. Among some 130,000 clones listed, about 90% were seen once. The material sequenced was peripheral blood, taken approximately 69 weeks after starting pembrolizumab. These receptors were taken from an adult with mismatch repair-deficient cancer.

The chain is built from TRBV27 and TRBJ2-5; 7 bases align to TRBD2. The CDR3 consists of 15 residues. CDR1 and CDR2 (germline): MNHEY, SMNVEV (reference sequence). V was pared by 3 bases and J by 4 bases, with 8 bases of the junction left unmatched. The CDR3 loop is CASSFSGGLGETQYF. DNA for the CDR3: TGTGCCAGCAGTTTTTCGGGAGGATTGGGAGAGACCCAGTACTTC.

This clone was recorded only once. The rearrangement joins TRBV7-9 to TRBJ1-1, with D possibly matching TRBD1 (5 bases). Trimming shortened V by 7 bases and J by 5 bases, and 14 bases separated the two germline ends. This CDR3 is 13 amino acids long. Germline lookup yields CDR1 SEHNR and CDR2 FQNEAQ (reference sequence). In DNA, the CDR3 is TGTGCCAGCAACCCGACAGCTGAGACTGAAGCTTTCTTT. Its protein product is CASNPTAETEAFF.

V is TRBV5-1 and J is TRBJ2-3; 7 bases fit TRBD2. Per germline, CDR1 SGHRS and CDR2 YFSETQ. Unmatched junction bases numbered 4, after V lost 2 bases and J lost 1 base. The CDR3 covers 15 residues. The CDR3 DNA sequence: TGCGCCAGCAGCTTCACGGCGGGAGGCACAGATACGCAGTATTTT. It encodes CASSFTAGGTDTQYF.

The J gene is TRBJ2-2, the V gene TRBV29-1; no clear D. The ends were cut back, 1 base at V and 0 bases at J, with 12 bases in the middle. The CDR3 is 16 amino acids. Germline V gene data show CDR1 as SQVTM and CDR2 as ANQGSEA. DNA of the CDR3: TGCAGCGTTGAAGTCAAACGCCTCGCGAACACCGGGGAGCTGTTTTTT. This encodes CSVEVKRLANTGELFF.

The chain combines TRBV13 with TRBJ1-1; no firm D call. V lost 1 base to trimming and J lost 4 bases, with 10 bases between them. CDR1 is PRHDT, CDR2 FYEKMQ, per germline (reference sequence). The CDR3 covers 14 residues. The CDR3 spells CASSLVSGGTEAFF. In DNA form, the CDR3 reads TGTGCCAGCAGCTTAGTATCCGGAGGCACTGAAGCTTTCTTT.